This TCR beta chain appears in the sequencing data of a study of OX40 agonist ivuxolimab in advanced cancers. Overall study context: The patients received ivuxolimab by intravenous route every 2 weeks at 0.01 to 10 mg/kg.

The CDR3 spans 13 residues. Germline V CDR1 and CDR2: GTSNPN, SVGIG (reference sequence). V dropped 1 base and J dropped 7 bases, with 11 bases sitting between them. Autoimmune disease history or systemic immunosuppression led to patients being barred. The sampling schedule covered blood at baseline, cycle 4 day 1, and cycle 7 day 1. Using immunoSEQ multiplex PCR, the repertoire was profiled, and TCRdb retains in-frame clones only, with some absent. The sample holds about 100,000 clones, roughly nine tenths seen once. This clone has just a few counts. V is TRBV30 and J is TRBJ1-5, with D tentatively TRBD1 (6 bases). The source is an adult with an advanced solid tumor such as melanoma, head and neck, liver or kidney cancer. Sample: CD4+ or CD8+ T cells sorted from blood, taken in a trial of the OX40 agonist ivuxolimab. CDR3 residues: CAWSGTDAQPQHF. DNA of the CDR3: TGTGCCTGGAGTGGGACAGATGCCCAGCCCCAGCATTTT.